This TCR beta chain was sequenced for a study of vaccination effects on CD4 cells after COVID-19. Here immunoSEQ multiplex PCR was the method, and the copy in TCRdb shows in-frame clones only, minus some. The table records about 59,000 clones, 75% to 85% of them present only once. As concerns this clone: Its antigen is undetermined.

Germline CDR1 and CDR2: SGHTA and FQGTGA. The CDR3 has 18 residues. V was cut by 5 bases and J by 2 bases, with 21 bases left in between. In the ViraFEST assay, antigen-specific CD4+ clonotypes were identified by expansion after peptide-pool stimulation. With more than nine days of culture completed, CD4+ T cells were isolated. Each participant received a vaccine that was either BNT162b2 or mRNA-1273, given as two doses. Sequencing was performed on CD4+ T cells from PBMCs cultured with HCoV-OC43 spike peptides, taken after COVID-19 vaccination. Subset noted: HCoV-OC43 spike overlapping peptide pool stimulation. J is TRBJ2-2 and V is TRBV7-3; perhaps D is TRBD1 or TRBD2 (7 bases each). This receptor was taken from a human donor who received a COVID-19 vaccine. CDR3 sequence: CASSPLGGTAANTGELFF. In nucleotides, the CDR3 is TGTGCCAGCAGCCCCCTCGGGGGGACAGCCGCAAACACCGGGGAGCTGTTTTTT.